This T cell receptor beta chain was obtained from a study of memory CD4+ T cells and cytomegalovirus serostatus. About this clone itself: The antigen remains undetermined.

Notes on the study in general: About 40% of the roughly 160 known CMV-associated TCRbeta sequences appeared in CD4+ memory. Suggested: most of the CMV-linked TCR signature lies in CD4+ memory cells. A US-trained random forest predicted CMV serostatus with median AUC around 0.92.

Generated by immunoSEQ multiplex PCR, the TCRdb table keeps only in-frame clones and is missing some. The table includes some 73,000 clones, around 82% detected once. CDR1 ENHRY and CDR2 SYGVKD come from the germline V gene. Trimming pared 9 bases from V and 1 base from J, leaving 9 bases between. This CDR3 has 13 amino acids. The sort gate was single viable CD3+CD4+CD8-CD45RO+ cells for memory CD4+ T cells. CD4+ T cells were isolated by positive magnetic selection. This chain joins TRBV10-3 and TRBJ1-4; D uncertain. The TCR comes from an adult in good health and CMV-seropositive. Specimen: memory CD4+ T cells from blood. DNA of the CDR3: TGTGCCATGAGTAGAGGAACTAATGAAAAACTGTTTTTT. Encoded protein: CAMSRGTNEKLFF.